By share, the clone carrying this T cell receptor (beta chain) counts as large. Its antigen remains unidentified. The entry originates in a study of spatial heterogeneity in lung cancer. Study-level information: TCR and UMI combinations that were unique each appeared, on average, more than ten times in raw reads.

Time point specified: sample taken at primary tumor resection. In each case, whole RNA from tumor, nontumor lung or frozen PBMC was sequenced unsorted. Every molecule of TCR cDNA had its own unique molecular identifier. TCRdb itself ran the 5' RACE reads through MiXCR, one entry per CDR3 protein. This table has fewer than 900 distinct CDR3 sequences, under 40% appearing once. Study conclusions and caveats: Tumor T cells had an estimated coverage that came to approximately 7.7% for alpha chains and under 15% for beta chains. One measure, the expanded intratumoral alpha and beta TCR count, tracked tumor mutation counts.

V was trimmed by 1 base and J by 4 bases, leaving 2 bases between them. The CDR3 runs to 13 residues. Per germline, CDR1 LGHNT and CDR2 FRNRAP. The chain has TRBV12-5 and TRBJ2-6, with D uncertain. This sequence originates from a male donor with early-stage non-small cell lung cancer. The sequencing here drew on lung tumor tissue, taken at surgery. CDR3 in DNA: TGTGCTAGTGGTTTGGACGGGGCCAACGTCCTGACTTTC. Protein sequence: CASGLDGANVLTF.